Listed below are T cell receptor beta chains from one sample, sequenced in a study of graft-versus-host responses after intestinal transplantation. The method was immunoSEQ multiplex PCR; TCRdb's version includes in-frame clones alone and lacks a portion of them. The sample holds roughly 110,000 clones, about 87% seen once. Their specific antigens are unknown. The input for sequencing was unstimulated CD4+ T cells sorted from spleen or lymph node cells, taken before transplant. Receptors originate from a human donor who was the organ donor for an intestinal transplant. The CDR3 runs from the conserved cysteine through the conserved F or W. D genes are given only for firm matches. Only some rows state a clone size, as once, few, many or a class for expanded clones.

length,V,D,size,J,DNA,CDR3
15,TRBV5-1,.,.,TRBJ2-3,TGCGCCAGCAGCTTGGGTGTCGGCAGACCAGATACGCAGTATTTT,CASSLGVGRPDTQYF
13,TRBV2,.,.,TRBJ2-5,TGTGCCAGCAGTGAAGCGTGGGGGGAAGGGCAGTACTTC,CASSEAWGEGQYF
15,TRBV4-1,.,.,TRBJ2-1,TGCGCCAGCAGCCACGCCAGAACAGATACCAATGAGCAGTTCTTC,CASSHARTDTNEQFF
12,TRBV10-3,.,.,TRBJ1-2,TGTGCCATCAGTGAATCCGGGGCCGGCTACACCTTC,CAISESGAGYTF
16,TRBV19,.,.,TRBJ2-1,TGTGCCAGTAGTATAGGAAAGGCGGACTCCTACAATGAGCAGTTCTTC,CASSIGKADSYNEQFF
15,TRBV7-9,.,.,TRBJ2-7,TGTGTAAAGGAGGGGGCCCGGGGACCCCTCGACGAGCAGTACTTC,CVKEGARGPLDEQYF
16,TRBV30,.,.,TRBJ1-5,TGTGCCTGGAGTGTACAAAAGGGGTTGAGCAATCAGCCCCAGCATTTT,CAWSVQKGLSNQPQHF
15,TRBV28,TRBD1,.,TRBJ2-7,TGTGCCAGCAGTTCAGGACAGGGTCCATCCTACGAGCAGTACTTC,CASSSGQGPSYEQYF
12,TRBV14,.,.,TRBJ2-7,TGTGCCAGCAGCCAACTCCCCTACGAGCAGTACTTC,CASSQLPYEQYF
14,TRBV19,TRBD1,.,TRBJ1-6,TGTGCCAGTAGACAGGGGGCGTTTAATTCACCCCTCCACTTT,CASRQGAFNSPLHF
11,TRBV6-1,.,.,TRBJ1-1,TGTGCCAGCATACAGGGCACTGAAGCTTTCTTT,CASIQGTEAFF
14,TRBV5-6,.,.,TRBJ2-1,TGTGCCAGCAGCCCACGTTATTTCGGGGGAGAGCAGTTCTTC,CASSPRYFGGEQFF
14,TRBV4-2,.,.,TRBJ1-1,TGTGCCAGCAGCCAAGGAGGGAGGCTCACTGAAGCTTTCTTT,CASSQGGRLTEAFF
19,TRBV27,TRBD2,.,TRBJ2-4,TGTGCCAGCAGTCCGGCGGGACTAGCTCCAAGGGGGGCCAAAAACATTCAGTACTTC,CASSPAGLAPRGAKNIQYF
17,TRBV5-1,TRBD1,.,TRBJ2-5,TGCGCCAGCAGCAGCGTTGTCGGGACAGGGGTATGGGAGACCCAGTACTTC,CASSSVVGTGVWETQYF
14,TRBV6-5,.,.,TRBJ1-2,TGTGCCAGCAGTGAAATAAGAACGTACTATGGCTACACCTTC,CASSEIRTYYGYTF
15,TRBV9,TRBD2,.,TRBJ2-1,TGTGCCAGCGGCAAGCGGGAGGTTCCCTACAATGAGCAGTTCTTC,CASGKREVPYNEQFF
15,TRBV28,TRBD1,.,TRBJ2-1,TGTGCCAGCAGTCGCGAAAGACCGGGACAGCGTGAGCAGTTCTTC,CASSRERPGQREQFF
18,TRBV18,TRBD2,few,TRBJ2-5,TGTGCCAGCTCTCTGACTAGCGGGGGCATCACGTACCAAGAGACCCAGTACTTC,CASSLTSGGITYQETQYF
17,TRBV7-9,TRBD1,.,TRBJ1-1,TGTGCCAGCAGCGCAGCTTCGGCGGGACAGCTGATCACTGAAGCTTTCTTT,CASSAASAGQLITEAFF
15,TRBV11-3,.,.,TRBJ1-6,TGTGCCAGCAGCCTTCAGGGGCTAGATAATTCACCCCTCCACTTT,CASSLQGLDNSPLHF
17,TRBV21-1,.,.,TRBJ2-7,TGTGCCAGCAGCAAAGGGAGCGGGACTAGAGTAACCAACGAGCAGTACTTC,CASSKGSGTRVTNEQYF
13,TRBV2,.,.,TRBJ2-5,TGTGCCAGCAGGGGAACGTCGGTGGAGACCCAGTACTTC,CASRGTSVETQYF
14,TRBV2,.,.,TRBJ1-5,TGTGCCAGCATCCCGGGGACGGCGAACGGGCCCCAGCATTTT,CASIPGTANGPQHF
17,TRBV7-7,.,.,TRBJ2-1,TGTGCCAGCAGCTTAGCAGGGCCAGGGAGCTCCTACAATGAGCAGTTCTTC,CASSLAGPGSSYNEQFF
15,TRBV2,.,.,TRBJ2-7,TGTGCCAGCAGTGAGGAAGGGCCACCCCGATATAAGCAGTACTTC,CASSEEGPPRYKQYF
12,TRBV7-9,.,.,TRBJ1-2,TGTGCCAGCAGCTTAGGGTCAGATGGCTACACCTTC,CASSLGSDGYTF
16,TRBV4-1,TRBD1,.,TRBJ1-6,TGCGCCAGCAGCCAAAATCCGGGACAGGGGATTTCACCCCTCCACTTT,CASSQNPGQGISPLHF
15,TRBV7-2,.,.,TRBJ1-4,TGTGCCAGCAGGCAGACGGCAGGGATTAATGAAAAACTGTTTTTT,CASRQTAGINEKLFF
13,TRBV5-1,.,once,TRBJ1-3,TGCGCCAGCAGCTTGGTAACCGGAAACACCATATATTTT,CASSLVTGNTIYF
16,TRBV11-2,.,.,TRBJ1-4,TGTGCCAGCAGCCCTCCGGGGGCCTCAACTAATGAAAAACTGTTTTTT,CASSPPGASTNEKLFF
14,TRBV6-5,TRBD1,.,TRBJ2-7,TGTGCCAGCAGAAAGGACAGGGATTTTTACGAGCAGTACTTC,CASRKDRDFYEQYF
16,TRBV5-1,TRBD1,.,TRBJ2-7,TGCGCCAGCAGTTTTACCGGGACAGGGAGGAACTACGAGCAGTACTTC,CASSFTGTGRNYEQYF
14,TRBV5-5,.,once,TRBJ2-7,TGTGCCAGCAGCTTGAGGGGGACATCATACGAGCAGTACTTC,CASSLRGTSYEQYF
13,TRBV19,.,.,TRBJ2-1,TGTGCCAGTAGTATAGGGTACGCGGATGAGCAGTTCTTC,CASSIGYADEQFF
16,TRBV5-1,TRBD2,.,TRBJ2-1,TGCGCCAGCACGACGACTAGCGGGGGGCATGTGGATGAGCAGTTCTTC,CASTTTSGGHVDEQFF
16,TRBV4-1,TRBD1,.,TRBJ2-1,TGCGCCAGCAGCCAAGATGGGGACAGCCACTACAATGAGCAGTTCTTC,CASSQDGDSHYNEQFF
14,TRBV7-3,.,.,TRBJ1-1,TGTGCCAGCAGCTTAACGGGGGTCAACACTGAAGCTTTCTTT,CASSLTGVNTEAFF
13,TRBV5-5,TRBD2,.,TRBJ2-5,TGTGCCAGCAGTCCGAGCGGGGCCGAGACCCAGTACTTC,CASSPSGAETQYF
16,TRBV5-6,TRBD1,.,TRBJ2-4,TGTGCCAGCAGCTTGAGGACAGGGACGGCCAAAAACATTCAGTACTTC,CASSLRTGTAKNIQYF
13,TRBV19,.,.,TRBJ1-1,TGTGCCAGTGCCCGACTGGGAGGGACTGAAGCTTTCTTT,CASARLGGTEAFF
16,TRBV2,.,.,TRBJ2-2,TGTGCCAGCACCAGAAGGGGGGGCGGAGACACCGGGGAGCTGTTTTTT,CASTRRGGGDTGELFF
14,TRBV6-5,TRBD1,.,TRBJ2-7,TGTGCCAGCAGTCGAACAGGGGAGAGGGCCGAGCAGTACTTC,CASSRTGERAEQYF
15,TRBV6-5,TRBD1,.,TRBJ1-5,TGTGCCAGCAGTTCGGACAGGGGGAGCAATCAGCCCCAGCATTTT,CASSSDRGSNQPQHF
14,TRBV2,TRBD1,.,TRBJ2-5,TGTGCCAGCGGTCGGGACAGGGGCCAAGAGACCCAGTACTTC,CASGRDRGQETQYF
15,TRBV18,TRBD1,.,TRBJ2-2,TGTGCCAGCTCCCAGAGACAGGGGGTCACCGGGGAGCTGTTTTTT,CASSQRQGVTGELFF
15,TRBV2,.,.,TRBJ2-1,TGTGCCAGCAGTGAAGATGCGGGATCCTACAATGAGCAGTTCTTC,CASSEDAGSYNEQFF